The 22 T cell receptor beta chains in this list originate from one sample, sequenced in a study of CXCR3-negative and CXCR3-positive naive CD8 T cells. The TRB cDNA libraries were prepared by 5' RACE with UMI labels. TCRdb reprocessed the 5' RACE reads, with one entry per CDR3 protein and no DNA. The sample table includes roughly 100,000 distinct CDR3 sequences. Findings and limits, study-wide: Relative to CXCR3-negative naive cells, CXCR3-positive naive cells had more hydrophobic TRB CDR3s.

What these receptors recognize is not known. The sequencing sample was made of naive CXCR3+ CD8+ T cells from blood. The subset: CD45RO-CCR7+CD27+CD95- naive CD8+ T cells expressing CXCR3 (TNR3+). These receptors were taken from a human donor in good health. Some clones in this sample may be carry-over from other donors' samples.

This rearrangement joins TRBV29-1 to TRBJ1-2; TCRdb returns TRBD1, unconfirmable since there is no DNA. Germline V gene data show CDR1 as SQVTM and CDR2 as ANQGSEA. The length of the CDR3 is 13 residues. The CDR3 spells CSEQQDRAYGYTF.

J is TRBJ2-7 and V is TRBV7-9; without DNA, the TCRdb call of TRBD1 cannot be checked. CDR1 and CDR2 (germline): SEHNR, FQNEAQ (reference sequence). The length of the CDR3 is 13 residues. The CDR3 here is CASSLGPGYEQYF.

The gene calls are TRBV5-1 and TRBJ2-1; TCRdb's assignment of TRBD1 cannot be checked, as there is no DNA. The CDR3 is 13 amino acids. Germline V gives CDR1 SGHRS, CDR2 YFSETQ. The CDR3 sequence: CASSRTGVDEQFF.

V and J are TRBV12-3 or TRBV12-4 and TRBJ2-2; TCRdb lists TRBD1, though no DNA is available to test this call. The CDR3 consists of 14 residues. The CDR3 sequence is CASSLAAPTGELFF.

The rearrangement joins TRBV10-3 to TRBJ2-6; TCRdb names TRBD1, which stays unverified in the absence of DNA. The CDR3 totals 15 residues. The germline gives CDR1 ENHRY, CDR2 SYGVKD. The CDR3 is CASQPGSSGANVLTF.

V and J are TRBV28 and TRBJ2-1; TCRdb's D call, TRBD1, is unchecked because there is no DNA. Germline V gene data show CDR1 as MDHEN and CDR2 as SYDVKM. The CDR3 runs 15 residues. CDR3 sequence reads: CASSFSLDGYNEQFF. The full variable domain, rest sourced from reference TRBV28 and TRBJ2-1, is DVKVTQSSRYLVKRTGEKVFLECVQDMDHENMFWYRQDPGLGLRLIYFSYDVKMKEKGDIPEGYSVSREKKERFSLILESASTNQTSMYLCASSFSLDGYNEQFFGPGTRLTVL.

The CDR3 reads CATSSGSRRNTEAFF. The chain has TRBV15 and TRBJ1-1. Germline-derived CDR1 and CDR2 are LNHNV and YYDKDF (reference sequence). The CDR3 covers 15 residues.

The chain couples TRBV12-3 or TRBV12-4 to TRBJ1-2. CDR3 length equals 13 residues. The CDR3 reads CASSFGTLNGYTF.

The V and J genes are TRBV7-9 and TRBJ2-7. Germline V CDR1 and CDR2: SEHNR, FQNEAQ (reference sequence). The CDR3 loop spans 13 amino acids. The CDR3 here is CASSTDRSYEQYF.

The rearrangement links TRBV29-1 to TRBJ2-7; the D call from TCRdb, TRBD1, cannot be confirmed without DNA. CDR1 and CDR2 from the germline V gene are SQVTM and ANQGSEA. The length of the CDR3 is 12 residues. CDR3 amino acids: CSARAGSHEQYF.

The rearrangement uses TRBV7-3 and TRBJ2-3; with no DNA, the TCRdb D assignment of TRBD1 cannot be verified. The CDR3 totals 16 residues. Per germline, CDR1 SGHTA and CDR2 FQGTGA. CDR3 amino acids: CASSLKGGSEADTQYF. Full variable domain (rest looked up from reference TRBV7-3 and TRBJ2-3): GAGVSQTPSNKVTEKGKYVELRCDPISGHTALYWYRQSLGQGPEFLIYFQGTGAADDSGLPNDRFFAVRPEGSVSTLKIQRTERGDSAVYLCASSLKGGSEADTQYFGPGTRLTVL.

J is TRBJ2-5 and V is TRBV29-1; the TCRdb D gene call, TRBD2, has no DNA to confirm it. Germline CDR1 reads SQVTM; CDR2 reads ANQGSEA. This CDR3 comprises 12 residues. The CDR3 region is CSVVGLDGTQYF.

V gene TRBV6-6 combines with J gene TRBJ2-7; TCRdb calls TRBD1, which cannot be checked without DNA. The CDR3 runs 16 residues. CDR1 and CDR2 from the germline V gene are MNHNY and SVGAGI (reference sequence). The CDR3 here is CASTSGPGPHGYEQYF.

This chain links TRBV6-2 or TRBV6-3 with TRBJ2-3; the D call from TCRdb, TRBD2, cannot be confirmed without DNA. Per the germline V gene, CDR1 is MNHEY and CDR2 is SVGEGT. The CDR3 runs to 17 residues. CDR3 residues: CASSQTIAGGSTDTQYF.

The genes are TRBV29-1 and TRBJ2-7. Germline loops: CDR1 SQVTM, CDR2 ANQGSEA. This CDR3 is 11 amino acids long. This chain's CDR3 is CSVHQDYEQYF.

The chain joins TRBV6-5 to TRBJ2-3; TCRdb picks TRBD1, but there is no DNA to check that call. Germline V gene data show CDR1 as MNHEY and CDR2 as SVGAGI. The CDR3 spans 16 residues. Here the CDR3 reads CASRTGTDWLTDTQYF.

V gene TRBV12-3 or TRBV12-4 combines with J gene TRBJ2-1; the TCRdb call, TRBD1, lacks DNA for checking. The CDR3 sequence is 11 residues long. CDR3 region: CASSPADEQFF.

The chain joins TRBV5-1 to TRBJ2-1; as DNA is missing, the TRBD1 call by TCRdb cannot be tested. The CDR3 runs 16 residues. Germline V gives CDR1 SGHRS, CDR2 YFSETQ. The CDR3 sequence is CASSLAGTGRSDEQFF.

This chain links TRBV27 with TRBJ1-2. Germline CDR1 MNHEY, CDR2 SMNVEV (reference sequence). CDR3 length: 14 residues. CDR3 region: CASRTQQLPYGYTF.

V gene TRBV19 combines with J gene TRBJ2-2; the D call of TRBD1 rests on TCRdb alone, since no DNA is present to check it. The CDR3 spans 16 residues. Per germline, CDR1 LNHDA and CDR2 SQIVND (reference sequence). Here the CDR3 reads CASSTPSRESFGELFF.

V gene TRBV4-1 combines with J gene TRBJ2-5; TCRdb outputs TRBD1, but without DNA this stays unchecked. CDR3 length: 16 amino acids. Germline values: CDR1 MGHRA, CDR2 YSYEKL. This CDR3 is CASSQDTGGGLETQYF.

This chain connects TRBV25-1 to TRBJ2-5; TCRdb calls TRBD1, which cannot be checked without DNA. This CDR3 has 15 amino acids. CDR1 is MGHDK and CDR2 is SYGVNS in the germline V gene. The CDR3 sequence: CASSEWDRVHETQYF.